A single sample is the source of the 7 T cell receptor beta chains below, sequenced in a study of OX40 agonist ivuxolimab in advanced cancers. Profiled with immunoSEQ multiplex PCR; TCRdb holds only in-frame clones, not every one. The data contain about 79,000 clones, under 85% of them singletons. The material was CD4+ or CD8+ T cells sorted from blood, obtained in a trial of the OX40 agonist ivuxolimab. These receptors were obtained from an adult with an advanced solid tumor such as melanoma, head and neck, liver or kidney cancer.

The chain joins TRBV4-3 to TRBJ2-1; D is unclear. The CDR3 extends over 17 amino acids. Deletions cut 0 bases from V and 0 bases from J, with 12 bases between. CDR1 and CDR2 from the germline V gene are LGHNA and YSLEER. CDR3 residues: CASSQDLGLSSYNEQFF. DNA of the CDR3: TGCGCCAGCAGCCAAGATTTAGGCCTCAGCTCCTACAATGAGCAGTTCTTC.

The chain couples TRBV7-9 to TRBJ2-3; 13 bases agree with TRBD2. CDR3 length: 16 amino acids. Trimming cost V 4 bases and J 3 bases; bases outside gene matches: 4. The germline V gene encodes CDR1 SEHNR and CDR2 FQNEAQ (reference sequence). CDR3 region: CASSSRTSGRTDTQYF. DNA of the CDR3: TGTGCCAGCAGCTCGCGGACTAGCGGGAGAACAGATACGCAGTATTTT.

The rearrangement links TRBV2 to TRBJ1-5; 9 positions match TRBD1. This CDR3 spans 16 amino acids. The germline V gene has CDR1 SNHLY and CDR2 FYNNEI. The V segment lost 4 bases and the J segment 6 bases; nucleotides outside the gene matches: 10. DNA of the CDR3: TGTGCCAGCAGTGGACCGGGACAGGGATCCTTTCAGCCCCAGCATTTT. Protein sequence: CASSGPGQGSFQPQHF. Full variable domain (rest looked up from reference TRBV2 and TRBJ1-5): EPEVTQTPSHQVTQMGQEVILRCVPISNHLYFYWYRQILGQKVEFLVSFYNNEISEKSEIFDDQFSVERPDGSNFTLKIRSTKLEDSAMYFCASSGPGQGSFQPQHFGDGTRLSIL.

In this sample, this clone turned up once. V is TRBV20-1 and J is TRBJ2-2; D is undetermined. V was shortened by 3 bases and J by 5 bases, with 4 bases between the two germline ends. This CDR3 region has 11 residues. Looked up from germline, CDR1 is DFQATT and CDR2 is SNEGSKA (reference sequence). CDR3 in amino acids: CSARGTGELFF. Here the CDR3 DNA reads TGCAGTGCTAGGGGAACCGGGGAGCTGTTTTTT.

The rearrangement uses TRBV5-4 and TRBJ1-1; D is possibly TRBD1 (6 bases). Germline V gene lookup returns CDR1 SGHNT and CDR2 YYREEE (reference sequence). Trimming stripped 4 bases from V and 7 bases from J, with 17 bases between. The CDR3 runs 14 residues. In DNA, the CDR3 is TGTGCCAGCAGCCTGACGGGGGCCACCCATGAAGCTTTCTTT. It specifies CASSLTGATHEAFF.

The rearrangement joins TRBV9 to TRBJ2-7, with TRBD2 matching 9 bases. The CDR3 covers 15 residues. The V gene's germline CDR1 is SGDLS and CDR2 YYNGEE. The ends lost 3 bases at V and 5 bases at J; junction bases unmatched: 9. The CDR3: CASSAYSGRDNEQYF. The CDR3 bases are TGTGCCAGCAGCGCGTATAGCGGGAGAGATAACGAGCAGTACTTC.

This clone was recorded only once. The gene calls are TRBV7-3 and TRBJ2-5; TRBD1 agrees at 8 bases. Trimming removed 5 bases from V and 2 bases from J; junction bases left unmatched: 10. CDR3 size: 16 residues. The germline CDR1 and CDR2 sequences are SGHTA and FQGTGA. CDR3 amino acids: CASSPSGRGQQETQYF. The DNA of the CDR3 is TGTGCCAGCAGCCCCTCGGGCAGGGGGCAACAAGAGACCCAGTACTTC.